This T cell receptor beta chain was recorded in a study of technical replicates of blood from several donors. Libraries were prepared by immunoSEQ multiplex PCR; TCRdb keeps only in-frame clonotypes and omits some of them. The table has about 99,000 clones, roughly 96% seen once. Trimming cost V 1 base and J 4 bases, with 8 bases left between them. CDR1 SGHAT and CDR2 FQNNGV come from the germline V gene. CDR3 length equals 14 residues. The chain combines TRBV11-2 with TRBJ2-1; no clear D. Sequencing was performed on T cells isolated from PBMCs. The sequence was obtained from a human donor in good health. The CDR3 DNA reads TGTGCCAGCAGCTTAGTGCGCCGTTACAATGAGCAGTTCTTC. Residues: CASSLVRRYNEQFF.